These T cell receptor beta chains were read from a single sample in a study of CD8+ T cells in alopecia areata. The method was immunoSEQ multiplex PCR; TCRdb's version includes in-frame clones alone and lacks a portion of them. Found here are 150,000 or so clones, 65% of them singletons; the top ten hold roughly 0.99%. Sample: CD4+ T cells sorted from blood, taken at week 4, from a patient treated with tofacitinib. These receptor sequences come from a human donor with alopecia areata. Each CDR3 is given with its conserved first and last residue. A D gene is named only where the DNA matches it firmly. Rows may omit the clone size; those that give it use once, few, many or a size class.

v_gene: TRBV10-3; j_gene: TRBJ2-1; abundance: .; d_gene: .; CDR3aa: CAISESNEKEQFF
v_gene: TRBV2; j_gene: TRBJ1-6; abundance: once; d_gene: .; CDR3aa: CASSEGRGAPLHF
v_gene: TRBV14; j_gene: TRBJ2-5; abundance: few; d_gene: .; CDR3aa: CASSQDNEETQYF
v_gene: TRBV29-1; j_gene: TRBJ1-4; abundance: once; d_gene: .; CDR3aa: CSGINRVNEKLFF
v_gene: TRBV29-1; j_gene: TRBJ1-1; abundance: once; d_gene: .; CDR3aa: CSVEDRWNTEAFF
v_gene: TRBV15; j_gene: TRBJ1-2; abundance: few; d_gene: .; CDR3aa: CATSRVGSGYTF
v_gene: TRBV6-1; j_gene: TRBJ2-5; abundance: .; d_gene: .; CDR3aa: CASMAGPLRRETQYF
v_gene: TRBV30; j_gene: TRBJ1-1; abundance: few; d_gene: .; CDR3aa: CAWSVLRNTEAFF
v_gene: TRBV5-4; j_gene: TRBJ1-1; abundance: .; d_gene: TRBD1; CDR3aa: CASSWDRGHTEAFF
v_gene: TRBV5-6; j_gene: TRBJ2-5; abundance: .; d_gene: TRBD2; CDR3aa: CASSFSGGVTQETQYF
v_gene: TRBV5-1; j_gene: TRBJ1-1; abundance: .; d_gene: .; CDR3aa: CASRNRSQNTEAFF
v_gene: TRBV27; j_gene: TRBJ2-3; abundance: few; d_gene: .; CDR3aa: CASSLTLEGTDTQYF
v_gene: TRBV11-2; j_gene: TRBJ2-1; abundance: .; d_gene: TRBD2; CDR3aa: CATGTSGSITYNEQFF
v_gene: TRBV2; j_gene: TRBJ2-7; abundance: once; d_gene: .; CDR3aa: CASSRSEASYEQYF
v_gene: TRBV18; j_gene: TRBJ1-5; abundance: .; d_gene: .; CDR3aa: CASSPAGGAPDQPQHF
v_gene: TRBV29-1; j_gene: TRBJ2-1; abundance: .; d_gene: TRBD1; CDR3aa: CSVEGTGHPNEQFF
v_gene: TRBV6-5; j_gene: TRBJ1-4; abundance: once; d_gene: TRBD1; CDR3aa: CASRQTGGNEKLFF
v_gene: TRBV6-6; j_gene: TRBJ1-1; abundance: .; d_gene: .; CDR3aa: CASSSPRGGAEAFF
v_gene: TRBV4-2; j_gene: TRBJ2-6; abundance: once; d_gene: TRBD1; CDR3aa: CASSQVGQGGSGANVLTF
v_gene: TRBV29-1; j_gene: TRBJ2-1; abundance: .; d_gene: .; CDR3aa: CSVEGRRLVDEQFF
v_gene: TRBV5-1; j_gene: TRBJ2-1; abundance: few; d_gene: .; CDR3aa: CASSAILRHNEQFF
v_gene: TRBV29-1; j_gene: TRBJ2-7; abundance: few; d_gene: .; CDR3aa: CSVEDRRHPGGEQYF
v_gene: TRBV11-2; j_gene: TRBJ2-1; abundance: many; d_gene: .; CDR3aa: CASSLDVVGRNEQFF
v_gene: TRBV29-1; j_gene: TRBJ1-2; abundance: .; d_gene: .; CDR3aa: CSVRHQDYGYTF
v_gene: TRBV30; j_gene: TRBJ2-5; abundance: .; d_gene: .; CDR3aa: CAWEGHLQETQYF
v_gene: TRBV7-3; j_gene: TRBJ2-2; abundance: .; d_gene: .; CDR3aa: CASSYYNTGELFF
v_gene: TRBV30; j_gene: TRBJ1-1; abundance: few; d_gene: .; CDR3aa: CAWSDSEGAFF
v_gene: TRBV30; j_gene: TRBJ1-1; abundance: few; d_gene: TRBD1; CDR3aa: CAGGAGGFTEAFF
v_gene: TRBV29-1; j_gene: TRBJ2-1; abundance: .; d_gene: .; CDR3aa: CSVATGRRTYNEQFF
v_gene: TRBV7-9; j_gene: TRBJ1-1; abundance: once; d_gene: .; CDR3aa: CASSSGHTMNTEALF
v_gene: TRBV30; j_gene: TRBJ2-7; abundance: .; d_gene: .; CDR3aa: CAWSERAYEQYF
v_gene: TRBV5-4; j_gene: TRBJ2-7; abundance: .; d_gene: .; CDR3aa: CASSPAGAGAYEQYF
v_gene: TRBV7-2; j_gene: TRBJ2-1; abundance: .; d_gene: TRBD1; CDR3aa: CASSLAGTGLYNEQFF
v_gene: TRBV5-1; j_gene: TRBJ1-5; abundance: .; d_gene: TRBD1; CDR3aa: CASSLDGTGEQPQHF
v_gene: TRBV30; j_gene: TRBJ1-3; abundance: .; d_gene: .; CDR3aa: CAWSASGNTIYF
v_gene: TRBV30; j_gene: TRBJ1-2; abundance: .; d_gene: .; CDR3aa: CAWSGQFNYGYTF
v_gene: TRBV29-1; j_gene: TRBJ2-5; abundance: .; d_gene: TRBD1; CDR3aa: CSVDRAETQYF
v_gene: TRBV19; j_gene: TRBJ2-3; abundance: few; d_gene: .; CDR3aa: CASSLSSTDTQYF
v_gene: TRBV30; j_gene: TRBJ1-2; abundance: .; d_gene: .; CDR3aa: CAWSVRVSHIYGYTF
v_gene: TRBV7-2; j_gene: TRBJ1-2; abundance: .; d_gene: TRBD1; CDR3aa: CASSLSHRGRGYTF
v_gene: TRBV29-1; j_gene: TRBJ2-1; abundance: .; d_gene: TRBD2; CDR3aa: CSVKSRGGTEYNEQFF
v_gene: TRBV30; j_gene: TRBJ1-1; abundance: .; d_gene: TRBD1; CDR3aa: CAWSGQGDAFF
v_gene: TRBV7-2; j_gene: TRBJ1-1; abundance: .; d_gene: TRBD1; CDR3aa: CASSNRDRGNTEAFF
v_gene: TRBV19; j_gene: TRBJ2-5; abundance: few; d_gene: .; CDR3aa: CASSLPGMETQYF
v_gene: TRBV29-1; j_gene: TRBJ2-5; abundance: .; d_gene: .; CDR3aa: CSVDLAQETQYF
v_gene: TRBV30; j_gene: TRBJ2-7; abundance: .; d_gene: .; CDR3aa: CAWSVGGSLSYEQYF
v_gene: TRBV2; j_gene: TRBJ1-4; abundance: medium-sized; d_gene: .; CDR3aa: CASRTQQWELFF
v_gene: TRBV30; j_gene: TRBJ1-1; abundance: .; d_gene: .; CDR3aa: CAWSVWDQNTEAFF
v_gene: TRBV5-1; j_gene: TRBJ2-6; abundance: once; d_gene: .; CDR3aa: CASSYSSSGANVLTF
v_gene: TRBV5-1; j_gene: TRBJ2-7; abundance: .; d_gene: .; CDR3aa: CASRLIYSSDYEQYF
v_gene: TRBV4-3; j_gene: TRBJ2-3; abundance: medium-sized; d_gene: TRBD1; CDR3aa: CASSQNRGDTQYF
v_gene: TRBV30; j_gene: TRBJ1-1; abundance: once; d_gene: .; CDR3aa: CAWSVNTEAFF
v_gene: TRBV20-1; j_gene: TRBJ2-7; abundance: .; d_gene: TRBD1; CDR3aa: CSVRDSYEQYF
v_gene: TRBV23-1; j_gene: TRBJ2-7; abundance: once; d_gene: .; CDR3aa: CASSQWERNEQYF
v_gene: TRBV15; j_gene: TRBJ2-5; abundance: .; d_gene: .; CDR3aa: CATSRAPGLGETQYF
v_gene: TRBV29-1; j_gene: TRBJ2-7; abundance: few; d_gene: .; CDR3aa: CSVRPSAVVGEQYF
v_gene: TRBV5-1; j_gene: TRBJ2-6; abundance: .; d_gene: .; CDR3aa: CASSLTVSLPGANVLTF
v_gene: TRBV28; j_gene: TRBJ1-6; abundance: few; d_gene: .; CDR3aa: CASCSPGTTSHF